The next 25 T cell receptor beta chains were all read from a single sample in a study of T cells in Graves' hyperthyroidism and ophthalmopathy. TCR beta CDR3 sequences were amplified from RNA transcripts. HTBI primers were the set used in a first-round RT-PCR of the TCR CDR3. MiXCR, run by TCRdb on the multiplex PCR reads, gives a single entry per CDR3 protein. The sample records 400,000 to 600,000 distinct CDR3 sequences, 16% being singletons. Sequences were obtained from blood. These receptors all come from a woman aged 30 to 39 with Graves' ophthalmopathy.

This chain connects TRBV7-6 to TRBJ1-1; D ambiguous. Deletions cut 5 bases from V and 7 bases from J, with 23 bases between. The CDR3 runs 16 residues. CDR1 is SGHVS, CDR2 FNYEAQ, per germline. CDR3 sequence reads: CASSPQTLGIEGEAFF. The CDR3 DNA is TGTGCCAGCAGCCCTCAAACTCTGGGGATCGAGGGTGAAGCTTTCTTT. Full variable domain (outside the CDR3, taken from reference TRBV7-6 and TRBJ1-1): GAGVSQSPRYKVTKRGQDVALRCDPISGHVSLYWYRQALGQGPEFLTYFNYEAQQDKSGLPNDRFSAERPEGSISTLTIQRTEQRDSAMYRCASSPQTLGIEGEAFFGQGTRLTVV.

This clonotype was seen many times. The chain joins TRBV28 to TRBJ2-5, with TRBD2 matching over 15 bases. Trimming removed 4 bases from V and 11 bases from J; junction bases left unmatched: 11. CDR3 length: 16 residues. The germline gives CDR1 MDHEN, CDR2 SYDVKM. CDR3 sequence: CASSSTGTSGRSRQYF. The CDR3, as DNA: TGTGCCAGCAGTTCAACTGGGACTAGCGGGAGGTCCCGTCAGTACTTC. The complete variable domain, with remaining parts taken from reference TRBV28 and TRBJ2-5, reads DVKVTQSSRYLVKRTGEKVFLECVQDMDHENMFWYRQDPGLGLRLIYFSYDVKMKEKGDIPEGYSVSREKKERFSLILESASTNQTSMYLCASSSTGTSGRSRQYFGPGTRLLVL.

This clonotype came up many times. This sequence joins TRBV7-3 and TRBJ2-7; D could derive from TRBD1 or TRBD2 (5 bases each). From germline, CDR1 is SGHTA and CDR2 FQGTGA. Trimming cost V 1 base and J 6 bases, with 16 bases left between them. This CDR3 contains 15 residues. The CDR3 DNA sequence: TGTGCCAGCAGCTTAAGGGCAGGACCGAGGGGCGAGCAGTACTTC. Protein sequence: CASSLRAGPRGEQYF.

This clonotype was seen many times. The chain has TRBV6-1 and TRBJ1-2; D gene uncertain. Per germline, CDR1 MNHNS and CDR2 SASEGT. V lost 7 bases and J 4 bases, leaving 13 bases between the germline ends. The CDR3 is 13 residues long. The CDR3 region is CASTGPSLYGYTF. The CDR3 DNA reads TGTGCCAGCACCGGACCCTCCCTCTATGGCTACACCTTC.

This clonotype occurred many times. V usage is TRBV12-3 or TRBV12-4 and J usage is TRBJ1-3; D is uncertain. The CDR3 runs 14 residues. The V end was cut by 1 base, the J end by 2 bases, with 6 bases between. The DNA for the CDR3 is TGTGCCAGCAGTTTAGACGGGCCTGGAAACACCATATATTTT. Amino acids: CASSLDGPGNTIYF.

There are a few counts of this clonotype. The gene calls are TRBV4-1 and TRBJ1-3, with D unresolved. Looked up from germline, CDR1 is MGHRA and CDR2 is YSYEKL. The CDR3 consists of 16 residues. V was shortened by 1 base and J by 1 base, with 11 bases between the two germline ends. CDR3 sequence: CASSQAGSGSGNTIYF. DNA for the CDR3: TGCGCCAGCAGCCAAGCCGGAAGTGGGTCTGGAAACACCATATATTTT.

This clonotype was counted many times. The chain uses TRBV5-1 and TRBJ2-7; 14 nucleotides agree with TRBD2. The CDR3 length is 15 residues. Per germline, CDR1 SGHRS and CDR2 YFSETQ. The V gene end was trimmed by 4 bases and the J gene end by 4 bases; junction bases not matched to a gene: 4. In DNA form, the CDR3 reads TGCGCCAGCAGCCCCGGGACTAGCGGGGGTTACGAGCAGTACTTC. It encodes CASSPGTSGGYEQYF.

The sample holds many counts of this clonotype. The chain employs TRBV28 and TRBJ1-1, with D possibly being TRBD1 (5 bases). The germline V gene has CDR1 MDHEN and CDR2 SYDVKM. V lost 8 bases and J 10 bases, leaving 11 bases between the germline ends. The CDR3 has 10 amino acids. CDR3 DNA: TGTGCCAGCTCGAGGGGCTCAGCTTTCTTT. It translates to CASSRGSAFF.

The table lists this clonotype with a few counts. The rearrangement links TRBV5-1 to TRBJ2-1, with no clear D. Germline V lookup: CDR1 SGHRS, CDR2 YFSETQ. Trimming cost V 0 bases and J 4 bases, with 14 bases left between them. The CDR3 has 16 amino acids. CDR3 DNA: TGCGCCAGCAGCTTGGCCCACCACCTAGGGTACAATGAGCAGTTCTTC. It translates to CASSLAHHLGYNEQFF.

There are many counts of this clonotype. The chain has TRBV28 and TRBJ2-1, with a tentative D call TRBD2 (6 bases). Per germline, CDR1 MDHEN and CDR2 SYDVKM. This CDR3 has 17 residues. The V gene lost 2 bases and the J gene lost 1 base, with 15 bases spanning the gap. The CDR3 DNA reads TGTGCCAGCAGTTTACCCCTCCCGGGAGCTTCCTACAATGAGCAGTTCTTC. Translation gives CASSLPLPGASYNEQFF.

By frequency in the sample, this clonotype is medium-sized (0.01 to 0.1%). The chain employs TRBV11-2 and TRBJ1-1; D not certain. There are 16 residues in the CDR3. The germline V gene encodes CDR1 SGHAT and CDR2 FQNNGV. V lost 0 bases and J lost 4, with 15 bases in between. The CDR3 protein is CASSLDLMGIGTEAFF. The CDR3 region has the DNA TGTGCCAGCAGCTTAGATCTTATGGGGATTGGCACTGAAGCTTTCTTT.

The chain joins TRBV6-5 to TRBJ2-1, with 12 nucleotides matching TRBD1. V shed 1 base and J 10 bases; nucleotides not matched to a gene: 5. The V gene's germline CDR1 is MNHEY and CDR2 SVGAGI. The CDR3 length is 15 residues. CDR3 sequence reads: CASSYLGQGAREQFF. The CDR3 coding sequence is TGTGCCAGCAGTTACTTGGGACAGGGGGCTCGCGAGCAGTTCTTC.

This clonotype was seen repeatedly, ten times or more. This chain connects TRBV18 to TRBJ1-4, with a weak D call TRBD1 (6 bases). V lost 3 bases and J 8 bases, leaving 13 bases between the germline ends. Germline CDR1 KGHSH, CDR2 LQKENI. This CDR3 region has 14 residues. The CDR3 reads CASSPTQGVEKLFF. In DNA, the CDR3 is TGTGCCAGCTCACCGACACAGGGTGTAGAAAAACTGTTTTTT.

This clonotype was counted a few times. J is TRBJ2-3 and V is TRBV7-9; a possible D gene is TRBD2 (6 bases). Germline-derived CDR1 and CDR2 are SEHNR and FQNEAQ (reference sequence). The V and J ends lost 1 base and 6 bases respectively, with 8 bases between them. The CDR3 extends over 13 amino acids. CDR3 nucleotides: TGTGCCAGCAGCTTAGAACGGGGGGATACGCAGTATTTT. This translates into CASSLERGDTQYF. The full variable domain, with the rest looked up from reference TRBV7-9 and TRBJ2-3, is DTGVSQNPRHKITKRGQNVTFRCDPISEHNRLYWYRQTLGQGPEFLTYFQNEAQLEKSRLLSDRFSAERPKGSFSTLEIQRTEQGDSAMYLCASSLERGDTQYFGPGTRLTVL.

This clonotype has ten or more counts. V usage is TRBV11-2 and J usage is TRBJ2-1; TRBD2 agrees at 11 bases. Germline CDR1 SGHAT, CDR2 FQNNGV. J was trimmed by 6 bases and V by 3 bases; bases with no gene match: 7. The CDR3 runs 16 residues. The CDR3 reads CASSFLLAGGVNEQFF. The CDR3 bases are TGTGCCAGCAGCTTCCTCCTAGCGGGAGGAGTCAATGAGCAGTTCTTC.

This clonotype has just a few counts. The genes are TRBV2 and TRBJ2-6; a weak D match, TRBD2 (5 bases). Looked up from germline, CDR1 is SNHLY and CDR2 is FYNNEI. This CDR3 spans 13 amino acids. Trimming pared 7 bases from V and 2 bases from J, leaving 6 bases between. For the CDR3, the DNA is TGTGCCAGCACGGGGACTGGGGCCAACGTCCTGACTTTC. Translating gives CASTGTGANVLTF.

J is TRBJ2-7 and V is TRBV14; D may be TRBD1 (5 bases). The CDR3 spans 14 residues. Trimming removed 6 bases from V and 0 bases from J, with 12 bases in between. Looked up from germline, CDR1 is SGHDN and CDR2 is FVKESK. In DNA, the CDR3 is TGTGCCAGCAGGTTAGGACAAGGCTCCTACGAGCAGTACTTC. Protein: CASRLGQGSYEQYF.

The CDR3 bases are TGCAGCGTTGTGGGAATAAGCGGGAGGGAATACAATGAGCAGTTCTTC. Amino acid sequence: CSVVGISGREYNEQFF. The chain combines TRBV29-1 with TRBJ2-1; TRBD2 agrees at 10 bases. The CDR3 has 16 amino acids. CDR1 and CDR2 from the germline V gene are SQVTM and ANQGSEA. The trim removed 4 bases at V and 4 bases at J, leaving 10 bases unmatched.

Turning to this clonotype: This clone may be a read error of a much larger clone one base away. The chain combines TRBV11-1 with TRBJ2-7; the match to TRBD1 covers 9 bases. The V gene's germline CDR1 is SGHAT and CDR2 FQDESV (reference sequence). The CDR3 is made up of 15 amino acids. CDR3 sequence: CTSSQERTGEDEQYF. The CDR3 nucleotides are TGCACCAGCAGCCAAGAACGGACAGGGGAGGACGAGCAGTACTTC.

At least ten counts were recorded for this clonotype. The chain is built from TRBV5-1 and TRBJ2-1, with D possibly being TRBD2 (5 bases). The CDR3 runs 12 residues. Germline loops: CDR1 SGHRS, CDR2 YFSETQ. The V gene lost 4 bases and the J gene lost 7 bases, with 9 bases spanning the gap. This chain's CDR3 is CASSRGSNEQFF. The CDR3 nucleotides read TGCGCCAGCAGCCGAGGGTCAAATGAGCAGTTCTTC.

This clonotype was recorded many times. This chain connects TRBV20-1 to TRBJ2-1, with 8 bases matching TRBD2. The CDR3 has 13 residues. CDR1 is DFQATT, CDR2 SNEGSKA, per germline (reference sequence). The V segment lost 3 bases and the J segment 5 bases; nucleotides outside the gene matches: 3. CDR3 sequence reads: CSASPGGDNEQFF. CDR3 nucleotides: TGCAGTGCTAGTCCGGGGGGGGACAATGAGCAGTTCTTC.

This clonotype was counted many times. V usage is TRBV12-3 or TRBV12-4 and J usage is TRBJ2-3, with 10 positions matching TRBD1. This CDR3 is built from 17 residues. After removal of 3 bases from V and 3 bases from J, the junction contained 9 bases not matched to a gene. The CDR3, as DNA: TGTGCCAGCAGTTTTCCGGGACAGGGGCACCAAACAGATACGCAGTATTTT. Translated, it gives CASSFPGQGHQTDTQYF.

The chain couples TRBV6-5 to TRBJ1-3; TRBD1 matches 8 bases. CDR3 size: 17 residues. Looked up from germline, CDR1 is MNHEY and CDR2 is SVGAGI. J was trimmed by 3 bases and V by 2 bases; bases with no gene match: 9. The CDR3 DNA follows: TGTGCCAGCAGTTACCGTCCAGGGGGCGTAGGTGGAAACACCATATATTTT. It translates to CASSYRPGGVGGNTIYF.

There are many counts of this clonotype. The V and J genes are TRBV24-1 and TRBJ2-4; D might be TRBD1 or TRBD2, each matching 5 bases. CDR1 is KGHDR and CDR2 is SFDVKD in the germline V gene. The CDR3 covers 17 residues. The V and J ends lost 7 bases and 2 bases respectively, with 20 bases between them. The CDR3 spells CATRKEGPRVTKNIQYF. DNA of the CDR3: TGTGCCACCAGGAAAGAGGGACCCAGGGTTACCAAAAACATTCAGTACTTC.

Note on this clonotype: The CDR3 does not close with the conserved phenylalanine or tryptophan, likely indicating a read error. This chain joins TRBV12-3 or TRBV12-4 and TRBJ2-7; 7 positions agree with TRBD2. J was trimmed by 0 bases and V by 6 bases; bases with no gene match: 5. The CDR3 has 14 amino acids. CDR3: CASSPAGYSYEQYI. DNA of the CDR3: TGTGCCAGCAGCCCAGCGGGGTACTCCTACGAGCAGTACATC.